What follows are 23 T cell receptor beta chains derived from one specimen sequenced in a study of chemoradiotherapy in HPV16-positive cancers. The repertoire was sequenced with immunoSEQ multiplex PCR; TCRdb's copy has only in-frame clones and lacks some. This sample yields approximately 9,600 clones, of which 80% to 85% are seen a single time; approximately 13% belongs to the top ten. Source: tumor tissue, taken from a patient who underwent chemoradiotherapy. The receptors come from a human donor with HPV-associated anogenital cancer.

This clone was counted between two and nine times. The J gene is TRBJ2-2, the V gene TRBV19; the D gene is possibly TRBD2 (6 bases). Germline lookup yields CDR1 LNHDA and CDR2 SQIVND (reference sequence). There are 15 residues in the CDR3. The V and J ends lost 1 base and 4 bases respectively, with 10 bases between them. The CDR3 loop is CASSIVAVVTGELFF. The CDR3 nucleotides read TGTGCCAGTAGTATAGTAGCGGTTGTCACCGGGGAGCTGTTTTTT.

The chain has TRBV21-1 and TRBJ2-7; the table's D call of TRBD2 was not tested on the DNA. TRBV21-1 is a recognized pseudogene. This CDR3 spans 16 amino acids. The CDR3 DNA sequence: TGTGCCAGCAGCAGAAAGCCCAACGTCCCGACGGGCGAGCAGTACTTC. Amino acid sequence: CASSRKPNVPTGEQYF.

The chain recombines TRBV18 with TRBJ1-6; 7 nucleotides match TRBD1. Germline V CDR1 and CDR2: KGHSH, LQKENI. V shed 6 bases, J shed 5 bases, and the junction held 4 bases outside the gene matches. The CDR3 consists of 14 residues. CDR3 residues: CASSPGQDNSPLHF. CDR3 DNA: TGTGCCAGCTCCCCCGGACAGGATAATTCACCCCTCCACTTT.

The chain has TRBV9 and TRBJ2-5; D is perhaps TRBD1 (6 bases). The CDR3 is made up of 16 amino acids. Trimming removed 0 bases at V and 4 bases at J, with 16 bases between. Germline V CDR1 and CDR2: SGDLS, YYNGEE. The CDR3 loop is CASSVGSGAGGETQYF. The CDR3 DNA sequence: TGTGCCAGCAGCGTAGGGTCAGGGGCGGGTGGAGAGACCCAGTACTTC.

This chain links TRBV13 with TRBJ1-2, with D possibly matching TRBD1 (5 bases). CDR3 length: 13 amino acids. Germline V gene lookup returns CDR1 PRHDT and CDR2 FYEKMQ (reference sequence). The germline V and J ends were trimmed by 5 bases and 1 base, with 8 bases remaining between them. CDR3 in DNA: TGTGCCAGCAGCCGACAGCATAACTATGGCTACACCTTC. As protein: CASSRQHNYGYTF.

This clone is medium-sized in the sample. The chain uses TRBV27 and TRBJ1-2; D not certain. From germline, CDR1 is MNHEY and CDR2 SMNVEV (reference sequence). Deletions cut 4 bases from V and 2 bases from J, with 17 bases between. The CDR3 extends over 16 amino acids. The CDR3 DNA reads TGTGCCAGCAGTTCCATGTTGTTCACATTAAACTATGGCTACACCTTC. Translation gives CASSSMLFTLNYGYTF.

The chain joins TRBV30 to TRBJ2-1; D ambiguous. The CDR3 loop spans 12 amino acids. V was trimmed by 2 bases and J by 7 bases, leaving 9 bases between them. Germline V gene lookup returns CDR1 GTSNPN and CDR2 SVGIG (reference sequence). The CDR3 is CAWSRNMNEQFF. CDR3 sequence (DNA): TGTGCCTGGAGTAGGAACATGAATGAGCAGTTCTTC.

This clone showed up just once. This chain uses TRBV30 with TRBJ1-1; no firm D call. CDR1 is GTSNPN, CDR2 SVGIG, per germline (reference sequence). V lost 2 bases to trimming and J lost 1 base, with 5 bases between them. The CDR3 length is 12 residues. The DNA for the CDR3 is TGTGCCTGGAGTAATGAGAACACTGAAGCTTTCTTT. As protein: CAWSNENTEAFF.

The CDR3 sequence: CASGSASGTGNNEQFF. CDR3 in DNA: TGTGCTAGTGGTTCTGCCTCCGGGACAGGGAACAATGAGCAGTTCTTC. The chain has TRBV12-5 and TRBJ2-1, with TRBD1 identical over 9 bases. The CDR3 totals 16 residues. Germline CDR1 and CDR2: LGHNT and FRNRAP. V gave up 4 bases and J gave up 5 bases; unmatched junction bases: 9.

V gene TRBV4-2 combines with J gene TRBJ2-3; D might be TRBD1 or TRBD2, each matching 5 bases. The CDR3 is made up of 14 amino acids. Germline loops: CDR1 LGHNA, CDR2 YNFKEQ. V lost 3 bases, J lost 2 bases, and 9 bases lay in between. CDR3 protein: CASSHWGTTDTQYF. The CDR3 DNA follows: TGTGCCAGCAGCCATTGGGGGACCACAGATACGCAGTATTTT.

The gene calls are TRBV27 and TRBJ1-1; unclear D gene. Deletions cut 6 bases from V and 0 bases from J, with 11 bases between. The CDR3 has 14 amino acids. Germline loops: CDR1 MNHEY, CDR2 SMNVEV (reference sequence). CDR3 loop: CASRRAGLNTEAFF. CDR3 DNA sequence: TGTGCCAGCAGACGGGCAGGCCTGAACACTGAAGCTTTCTTT.

The CDR3 nucleotides read TGCGCCAGCAGCGCACCAGGGGAGGTTCCTAGCACAGATACGCAGTATTTT. This codes for CASSAPGEVPSTDTQYF. The chain is built from TRBV10-2 and TRBJ2-3, with D perhaps TRBD1 or TRBD2 (6 bases each). The CDR3 length is 17 residues. Trimming removed 6 bases from V and 0 bases from J, with 19 bases in between. Germline V gives CDR1 WSHSY, CDR2 SAAADI.

This clone was observed a few times. This chain connects TRBV2 to TRBJ1-2; TRBD1 might be the D (5 bases). Germline V gene data show CDR1 as SNHLY and CDR2 as FYNNEI. The CDR3 is made up of 14 amino acids. V was shortened by 1 base and J by 3 bases, with 9 bases between the two germline ends. CDR3 coding DNA: TGTGCCAGCAGTGAAGGGGGCTGGGACTATGGCTACACCTTC. This codes for CASSEGGWDYGYTF.

This clone has just one count. The chain's CDR3 is CASSLVAVNEQFF. As DNA, the CDR3 is TGCGCCAGCAGCTTGGTCGCAGTCAATGAGCAGTTCTTC. This sequence joins TRBV5-1 and TRBJ2-1; no reliable D call. This CDR3 region has 13 residues. V lost 0 bases and J 6 bases, leaving 7 bases between the germline ends. The germline CDR1 and CDR2 sequences are SGHRS and YFSETQ.

V gene TRBV4-2 combines with J gene TRBJ2-7; D is uncertain. Germline CDR1 LGHNA, CDR2 YNFKEQ. CDR3 length: 14 residues. Deletions cut 0 bases from V and 2 bases from J, with 8 bases between. CDR3 sequence reads: CASSQEGGAYEQYF. The CDR3 bases are TGTGCCAGCAGCCAAGAAGGCGGAGCCTACGAGCAGTACTTC.

This chain connects TRBV2 to TRBJ1-3; D not resolved. The CDR3 has 15 residues. The V end lost 4 bases, the J end lost 0 bases, and 10 bases lay between the germline ends. Germline assignment: CDR1 SNHLY and CDR2 FYNNEI. The CDR3 DNA is TGTGCCAGCAGTGTGGCCGAAAACTCTGGAAACACCATATATTTT. Its protein product is CASSVAENSGNTIYF.

The CDR3 DNA reads TGTGCCAGTAGTCCCCATATGCTGGGACAGATAAATCAGCCCCAGCATTTT. This translates into CASSPHMLGQINQPQHF. The chain is built from TRBV19 and TRBJ1-5, with 7 positions matching TRBD1. The V segment lost 5 bases and the J segment 4 bases; nucleotides outside the gene matches: 14. The CDR3 consists of 17 residues. Germline assignment: CDR1 LNHDA and CDR2 SQIVND (reference sequence).

Comment on this clone: Distinct nucleotide sequences in the sample also encode this CDR3. The rearrangement uses TRBV28 and TRBJ1-4; no firm D call. The CDR3 has 11 amino acids. Germline CDR1 is MDHEN and CDR2 is SYDVKM. Trimming cost V 6 bases and J 7 bases, with 6 bases left between them. The CDR3: CASSFREKLFF. CDR3 nucleotide sequence: TGTGCCAGCAGCTTTCGTGAAAAACTGTTTTTT. The complete variable domain, with remaining parts taken from reference TRBV28 and TRBJ1-4, reads DVKVTQSSRYLVKRTGEKVFLECVQDMDHENMFWYRQDPGLGLRLIYFSYDVKMKEKGDIPEGYSVSREKKERFSLILESASTNQTSMYLCASSFREKLFFGSGTQLSVL.

This clone has a single count. The chain joins TRBV18 to TRBJ2-1; TRBD1 aligns across 10 bases. The germline CDR1 and CDR2 sequences are KGHSH and LQKENI. The CDR3 is 16 amino acids. V lost 2 bases to trimming and J lost 6 bases; unmatched junction nucleotides: 7. CDR3 sequence: CASSPATGGARNEQFF. CDR3 coding DNA: TGTGCCAGCTCACCAGCGACAGGGGGCGCGCGCAATGAGCAGTTCTTC.

The V gene is TRBV28, the J gene TRBJ1-2, with D perhaps matching TRBD1 (5 bases). Trimming removed 8 bases at V and 4 bases at J, with 14 bases between. The CDR3 contains 13 residues. The germline gives CDR1 MDHEN, CDR2 SYDVKM. The CDR3 nucleotides read TGTGCCAGCGACTGGGGACGTAGCTATGGCTACACCTTC. Residues: CASDWGRSYGYTF.

J is TRBJ2-5 and V is TRBV5-1; D may correspond to TRBD1 or TRBD2 (5 bases each). Germline assignment: CDR1 SGHRS and CDR2 YFSETQ. The V and J ends lost 6 bases and 5 bases respectively, with 17 bases between them. The CDR3 is 14 amino acids. CDR3 DNA sequence: TGCGCCAGCACCTTACTTGGGGGATGGGAGACCCAGTACTTC. Protein: CASTLLGGWETQYF.

This chain links TRBV25-1 with TRBJ1-1, with TRBD1 identical over 7 bases. V shed 4 bases, J shed 1 base, and the junction held 6 bases outside the gene matches. The CDR3 consists of 15 residues. Per the germline V gene, CDR1 is MGHDK and CDR2 is SYGVNS. The CDR3 is CASSVPGGKNTEAFF. CDR3 DNA sequence: TGTGCCAGCAGTGTCCCAGGGGGGAAGAACACTGAAGCTTTCTTT. The full variable domain, in which reference TRBV25-1 and TRBJ1-1 provide the parts outside the CDR3, is EADIYQTPRYLVIGTGKKITLECSQTMGHDKMYWYQQDPGMELHLIHYSYGVNSTEKGDLSSESTVSRIRTEHFPLTLESARPSHTSQYLCASSVPGGKNTEAFFGQGTRLTVV.

Written as DNA, the CDR3 is TGTGCCAGCAGTGACGGGGGGCGCAGGGAAGAGACCCAGTACTTC. Protein: CASSDGGRREETQYF. J is TRBJ2-5 and V is TRBV2; tentatively, D is TRBD2 (7 bases). CDR1 is SNHLY and CDR2 is FYNNEI in the germline V gene. The ends were cut back, 3 bases at V and 3 bases at J, with 14 bases in the middle. This CDR3 spans 15 amino acids. The full variable domain, completed using reference TRBV2 and TRBJ2-5, is EPEVTQTPSHQVTQMGQEVILRCVPISNHLYFYWYRQILGQKVEFLVSFYNNEISEKSEIFDDQFSVERPDGSNFTLKIRSTKLEDSAMYFCASSDGGRREETQYFGPGTRLLVL.